Detailed here is one TCR beta chain. This record comes from a study of blood T cell repertoires in COVID-19. V gave up 9 bases and J gave up 0 bases; unmatched junction bases: 14. Germline V gives CDR1 LNHDA, CDR2 SQIVND (reference sequence). The CDR3 spans 17 residues. The protocol was immunoSEQ multiplex PCR, while the TCRdb copy is restricted to in-frame clones and leaves out a portion. The sample holds 55,000 to 75,000 clones; roughly 86% are singletons and the top ten take under 5%. J is TRBJ1-5 and V is TRBV19, with 7 bases lining up with TRBD1. The receptor was isolated from a man aged 50-59 years with acute or convalescent COVID-19. Sequenced material: peripheral blood. For the CDR3, the DNA is TGTGCCAGCGCCGGGACAGCCTTTCTCAATAGCAATCAGCCCCAGCATTTT. It is translated as CASAGTAFLNSNQPQHF.